This T cell receptor beta chain was sequenced in a study of blood T cell repertoires in COVID-19. Study as a whole: The United States, Italy and Spain provided the acute and convalescent COVID-19 samples.

In the study's own analysis: Amplification with reference gene primers provided the estimates of nucleated cell counts. Data came from immunoSEQ multiplex PCR; TCRdb stores just in-frame clones and leaves some out. The V and J calls and the clone size are those of that table, but D and trimming were determined from the DNA. This sample has tens of thousands of clones; about three quarters occur once, and the top ten carry about 45%. This clone appeared once. The germline V and J ends were trimmed by 0 bases and 2 bases, with 7 bases remaining between them. CDR3 size: 14 residues. From germline, CDR1 is SGHDT and CDR2 YYEEEE.

The V gene is TRBV5-6, the J gene TRBJ2-3; D gene unclear. This TCR was recovered from a man between 65 and 85 years old with active or convalescent COVID-19. The sample consisted of peripheral blood. CDR3 nucleotides: TGTGCCAGCAGCTTGGTCCAGGACACAGATACGCAGTATTTT. It yields the protein CASSLVQDTDTQYF.